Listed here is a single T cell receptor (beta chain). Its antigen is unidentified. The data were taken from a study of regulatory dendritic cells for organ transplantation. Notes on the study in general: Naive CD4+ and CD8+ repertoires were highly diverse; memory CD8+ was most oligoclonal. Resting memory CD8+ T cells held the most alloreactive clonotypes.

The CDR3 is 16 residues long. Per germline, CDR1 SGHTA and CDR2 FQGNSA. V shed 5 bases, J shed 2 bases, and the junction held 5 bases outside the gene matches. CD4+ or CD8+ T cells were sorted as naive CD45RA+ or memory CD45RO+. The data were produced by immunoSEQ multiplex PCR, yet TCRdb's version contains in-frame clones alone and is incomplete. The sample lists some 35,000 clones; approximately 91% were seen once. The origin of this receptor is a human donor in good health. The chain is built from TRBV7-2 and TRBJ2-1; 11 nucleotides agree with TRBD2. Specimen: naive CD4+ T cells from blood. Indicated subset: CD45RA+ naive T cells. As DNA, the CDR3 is TGTGCCAGCAGCACTATAGCGGGAGGGACCTACAATGAGCAGTTCTTC. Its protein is CASSTIAGGTYNEQFF.